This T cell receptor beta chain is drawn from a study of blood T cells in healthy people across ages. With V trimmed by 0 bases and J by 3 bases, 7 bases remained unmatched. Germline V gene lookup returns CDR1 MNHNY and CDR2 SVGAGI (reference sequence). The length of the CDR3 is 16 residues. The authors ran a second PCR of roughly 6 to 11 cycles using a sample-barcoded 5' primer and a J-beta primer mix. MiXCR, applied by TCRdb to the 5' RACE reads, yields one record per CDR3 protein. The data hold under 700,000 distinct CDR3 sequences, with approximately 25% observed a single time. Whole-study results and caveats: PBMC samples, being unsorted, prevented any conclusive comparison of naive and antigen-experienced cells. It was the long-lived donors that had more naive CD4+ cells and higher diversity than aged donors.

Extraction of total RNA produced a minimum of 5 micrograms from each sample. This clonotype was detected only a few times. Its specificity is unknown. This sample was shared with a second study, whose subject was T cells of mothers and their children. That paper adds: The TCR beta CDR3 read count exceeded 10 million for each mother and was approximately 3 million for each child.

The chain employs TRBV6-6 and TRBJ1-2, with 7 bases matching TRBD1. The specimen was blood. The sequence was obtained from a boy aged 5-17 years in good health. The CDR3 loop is CASSYSGRGLDYGYTF. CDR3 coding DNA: TGTGCCAGCAGTTACTCGGGTAGGGGGCTTGACTATGGCTACACCTTC.